The clone carrying this T cell receptor (beta chain) was detected only a few times. Deletions cut 6 bases from V and 1 base from J, with 15 bases between. CDR3 length equals 16 residues. Germline V gene data show CDR1 as SGHAT and CDR2 as FQDESV (reference sequence). The second PCR ran roughly 7 to 11 cycles with a sample-barcoded 5' primer and J-beta primers. One entry per CDR3 protein, called by TCRdb with MiXCR from the 5' RACE reads. Of some 690,000 distinct CDR3 sequences in the sample, 22% are singletons; the top ten hold roughly 22%. This entry is derived from a study of blood T cells in healthy people across ages.

The V and J genes are TRBV11-1 and TRBJ2-2, with a possible D match to TRBD1 (6 bases). Material: blood. The sequence came from a man between 65 and 85 years old in good health. The CDR3: CASSKGETGNTGELFF. CDR3 nucleotide sequence: TGTGCCAGCAGTAAAGGGGAGACAGGGAACACCGGGGAGCTGTTTTTT.